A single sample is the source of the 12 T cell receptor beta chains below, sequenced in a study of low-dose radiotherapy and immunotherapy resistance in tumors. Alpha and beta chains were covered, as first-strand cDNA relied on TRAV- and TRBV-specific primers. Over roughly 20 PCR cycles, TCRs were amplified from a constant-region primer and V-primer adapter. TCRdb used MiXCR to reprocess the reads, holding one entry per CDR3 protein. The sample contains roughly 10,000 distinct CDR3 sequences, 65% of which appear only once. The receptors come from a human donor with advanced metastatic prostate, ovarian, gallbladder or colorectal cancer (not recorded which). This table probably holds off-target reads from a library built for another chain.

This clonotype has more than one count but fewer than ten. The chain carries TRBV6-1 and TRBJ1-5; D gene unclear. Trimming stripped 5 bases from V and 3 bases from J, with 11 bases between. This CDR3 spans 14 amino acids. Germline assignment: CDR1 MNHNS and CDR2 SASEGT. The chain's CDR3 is CASSRRANNQPQHF. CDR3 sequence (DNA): TGTGCCAGCAGTCGCCGGGCTAACAATCAGCCCCAGCATTTT.

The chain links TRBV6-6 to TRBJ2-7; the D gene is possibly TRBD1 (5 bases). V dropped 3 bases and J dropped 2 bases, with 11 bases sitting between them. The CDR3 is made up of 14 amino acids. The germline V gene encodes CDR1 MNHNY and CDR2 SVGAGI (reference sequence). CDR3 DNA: TGTGCCAGCAGTTATTCCCAGGGCCCCTACGAGCAGTACTTC. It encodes CASSYSQGPYEQYF.

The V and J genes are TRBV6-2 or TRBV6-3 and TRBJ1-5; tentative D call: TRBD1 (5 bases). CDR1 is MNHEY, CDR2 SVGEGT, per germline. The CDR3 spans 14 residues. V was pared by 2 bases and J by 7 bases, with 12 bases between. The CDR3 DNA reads TGTGCCAGCAGTTACATGGAGGGACGGCAGCCCCAGCATTTT. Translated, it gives CASSYMEGRQPQHF.

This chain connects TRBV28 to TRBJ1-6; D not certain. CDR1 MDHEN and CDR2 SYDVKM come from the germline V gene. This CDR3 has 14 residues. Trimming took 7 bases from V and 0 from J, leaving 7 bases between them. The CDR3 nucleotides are TGTGCCAGCAACCCTAGCTCCTATAATTCACCCCTCCACTTT. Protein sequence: CASNPSSYNSPLHF.

The CDR3 bases are TGTGCCAGCAGCGTAGATGGCACAACTAGCACAGATACGCAGTATTTT. It translates to CASSVDGTTSTDTQYF. V and J are TRBV9 and TRBJ2-3; D is undetermined. The germline gives CDR1 SGDLS, CDR2 YYNGEE. V was clipped by 0 bases and J by 0 bases, with 11 bases between them. This CDR3 has 16 amino acids. The full variable domain, rest sourced from reference TRBV9 and TRBJ2-3, is DSGVTQTPKHLITATGQRVTLRCSPRSGDLSVYWYQQSLDQGLQFLIQYYNGEERAKGNILERFSAQQFPDLHSELNLSSLELGDSALYFCASSVDGTTSTDTQYFGPGTRLTVL.

CDR3 sequence: CASSIVRDTQETQYF. The CDR3 DNA follows: TGTGCCAGTAGTATAGTTCGGGACACCCAAGAGACCCAGTACTTC. V gene TRBV19 combines with J gene TRBJ2-5, with a weak D call TRBD1 (6 bases). The CDR3 extends over 15 amino acids. From germline, CDR1 is LNHDA and CDR2 SQIVND (reference sequence). The ends were cut back, 1 base at V and 1 base at J, with 10 bases in the middle. Together with reference TRBV19 and TRBJ2-5, the CDR3 gives the full variable domain: DGGITQSPKYLFRKEGQNVTLSCEQNLNHDAMYWYRQDPGQGLRLIYYSQIVNDFQKGDIAEGYSVSREKKESFPLTVTSAQKNPTAFYLCASSIVRDTQETQYFGPGTRLLVL.

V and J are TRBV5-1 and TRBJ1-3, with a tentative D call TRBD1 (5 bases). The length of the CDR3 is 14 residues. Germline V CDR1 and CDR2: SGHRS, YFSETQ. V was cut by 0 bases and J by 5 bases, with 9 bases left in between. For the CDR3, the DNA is TGCGCCAGCAGCTTGGAGGGACTACGAAACACCATATATTTT. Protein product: CASSLEGLRNTIYF.

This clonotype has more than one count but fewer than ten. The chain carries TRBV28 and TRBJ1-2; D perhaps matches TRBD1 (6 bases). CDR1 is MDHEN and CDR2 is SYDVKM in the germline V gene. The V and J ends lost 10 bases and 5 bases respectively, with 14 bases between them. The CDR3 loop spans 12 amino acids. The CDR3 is CAITDSLYGYTF. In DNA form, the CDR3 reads TGTGCCATTACGGACAGCCTTTATGGCTACACCTTC.

The CDR3 sequence: CASSLAWGGQETQYF. CDR3 bases: TGTGCCAGCAGCTTAGCATGGGGGGGGCAAGAGACCCAGTACTTC. This chain uses TRBV7-6 with TRBJ2-5; 7 positions agree with TRBD2. The junction had 3 bases not matched to a gene; V was cut back by 0 bases and J by 2 bases. Germline V gene sequence: CDR1 SGHVS, CDR2 FNYEAQ. CDR3 size: 15 residues.

Here the CDR3 reads CASSPQASGAGETQYF. Written as DNA, the CDR3 is TGCGCCAGCAGCCCGCAGGCCAGCGGGGCTGGAGAGACCCAGTACTTC. The rearrangement links TRBV4-3 to TRBJ2-5, with TRBD2 matching over 7 bases. After removal of 4 bases from V and 4 bases from J, the junction contained 12 bases not matched to a gene. From germline, CDR1 is LGHNA and CDR2 YSLEER. The CDR3 has 16 residues.

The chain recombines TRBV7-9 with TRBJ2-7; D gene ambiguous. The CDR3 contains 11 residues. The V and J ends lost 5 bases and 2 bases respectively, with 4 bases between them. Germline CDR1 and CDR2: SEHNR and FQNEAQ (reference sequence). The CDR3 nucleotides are TGTGCCAGCAGCAATACCTACGAGCAGTACTTC. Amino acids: CASSNTYEQYF. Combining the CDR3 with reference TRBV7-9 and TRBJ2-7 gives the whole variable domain DTGVSQNPRHKITKRGQNVTFRCDPISEHNRLYWYRQTLGQGPEFLTYFQNEAQLEKSRLLSDRFSAERPKGSFSTLEIQRTEQGDSAMYLCASSNTYEQYFGPGTRLTVT.

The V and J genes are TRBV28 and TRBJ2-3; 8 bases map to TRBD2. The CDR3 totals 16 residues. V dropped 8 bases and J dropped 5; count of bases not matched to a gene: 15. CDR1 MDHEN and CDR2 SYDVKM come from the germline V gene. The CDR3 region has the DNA TGTGCCAGCGGTTCCAATTCACGGGGGGGCCTAGATACGCAGTATTTT. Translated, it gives CASGSNSRGGLDTQYF.